The 25 T cell receptor beta chains in this list originate from one sample, sequenced in a study of T cell changes during pregnancy in multiple sclerosis. Libraries were prepared by immunoSEQ multiplex PCR; TCRdb keeps only in-frame clonotypes and omits some of them. Of 55,000 to 70,000 clones in the sample, 89% were seen once. The material sequenced was peripheral blood, taken in the first trimester of pregnancy. The origin of the receptors is a female donor with multiple sclerosis, enrolled in a pregnancy study.

This rearrangement joins TRBV5-1 to TRBJ1-5; 8 bases are a match to TRBD1. Germline assignment: CDR1 SGHRS and CDR2 YFSETQ. This CDR3 has 15 residues. J was trimmed by 4 bases and V by 2 bases; bases with no gene match: 5. The CDR3, as DNA: TGCGCCAGCAGCTTAGGACAGGGCCCTAATCAGCCCCAGCATTTT. This encodes CASSLGQGPNQPQHF.

This rearrangement joins TRBV5-4 to TRBJ1-3; no reliable D call. The CDR3 sequence is 16 residues long. Trimming stripped 5 bases from V and 0 bases from J, with 15 bases between. Germline CDR1 reads SGHNT; CDR2 reads YYREEE (reference sequence). The CDR3 DNA is TGTGCCAGCAGTCTAGACCTATCGCACTCTGGAAACACCATATATTTT. This gives the protein CASSLDLSHSGNTIYF.

The chain links TRBV19 to TRBJ1-2; 11 bases fit TRBD1. The CDR3 loop spans 14 amino acids. CDR1 is LNHDA, CDR2 SQIVND, per germline (reference sequence). Unmatched junction bases numbered 0, after V lost 3 bases and J lost 3 bases. Here the CDR3 DNA reads TGTGCCAGTAGTATGGGACAGGGGGACTATGGCTACACCTTC. Protein sequence: CASSMGQGDYGYTF.

The chain recombines TRBV4-2 with TRBJ2-2, with 7 bases matching TRBD2. V was clipped by 2 bases and J by 1 base; unmatched bases: 1. CDR1 LGHNA and CDR2 YNFKEQ come from the germline V gene. The CDR3 runs to 15 residues. The CDR3 nucleotides are TGTGCCAGCAGCCAACAGCGGGAGAACACCGGGGAGCTGTTTTTT. This translates into CASSQQRENTGELFF.

The chain carries TRBV25-1 and TRBJ1-5; no clear D gene. CDR1 and CDR2 from the germline V gene are MGHDK and SYGVNS. The CDR3 consists of 15 residues. V lost 1 base, J lost 4 bases, and 11 bases lay in between. CDR3 sequence (DNA): TGTGCCAGCAGTGAATTGGGCCAGTCGAATCAGCCCCAGCATTTT. Amino acids: CASSELGQSNQPQHF.

This clone occurred once. The chain has TRBV4-2 and TRBJ2-2, with 9 bases fitting TRBD2. J was trimmed by 7 bases and V by 0 bases; bases with no gene match: 21. Germline V gene data show CDR1 as LGHNA and CDR2 as YNFKEQ. CDR3 length: 21 residues. CDR3 region: CASSQDLVPGLAFAGGGELFF. CDR3 nucleotide sequence: TGTGCCAGCAGCCAAGATTTGGTTCCGGGACTAGCTTTCGCTGGTGGCGGGGAGCTGTTTTTT.

The chain's CDR3 is CASSEGLAGHEQFF. CDR3 nucleotide sequence: TGTGCCAGCAGCGAAGGACTAGCTGGTCATGAGCAGTTCTTC. The V gene is TRBV7-9, the J gene TRBJ2-1, with 8 bases identical to TRBD2. CDR3 length equals 14 residues. V gave up 5 bases and J gave up 8 bases; unmatched junction bases: 8. Germline CDR1 and CDR2: SEHNR and FQNEAQ (reference sequence).

The J gene is TRBJ2-1, the V gene TRBV7-7, with 8 bases matching TRBD1. The V segment lost 5 bases and the J segment 9 bases; nucleotides outside the gene matches: 9. The germline V gene encodes CDR1 SSHAT and CDR2 FNYEAQ (reference sequence). CDR3 size: 14 residues. The CDR3 coding sequence is TGTGCCAGCAGCCAAGGACAGGGTTTCGGTGAGCAGTTCTTC. Its protein product is CASSQGQGFGEQFF.

The chain employs TRBV7-3 and TRBJ1-1; weak D call: TRBD1 (5 bases). Per germline, CDR1 SGHTA and CDR2 FQGTGA. This CDR3 comprises 14 residues. Between the trimmed V and J ends, which lost 2 bases and 7 bases, there was a span of 14 bases. In DNA form, the CDR3 reads TGTGCCAGCAGCTTATCCAGGACCGGGGGTGAAGCTTTCTTT. Protein: CASSLSRTGGEAFF. Combining the CDR3 with reference TRBV7-3 and TRBJ1-1 gives the whole variable domain GAGVSQTPSNKVTEKGKYVELRCDPISGHTALYWYRQSLGQGPEFLIYFQGTGAADDSGLPNDRFFAVRPEGSVSTLKIQRTERGDSAVYLCASSLSRTGGEAFFGQGTRLTVV.

This clone was observed a few times. V is TRBV7-8 and J is TRBJ2-1; 7 bases match TRBD2. The CDR3 totals 14 residues. Unmatched junction bases numbered 8, after V lost 1 base and J lost 11 bases. Germline V lookup: CDR1 SGHVS, CDR2 FQNEAQ. DNA for the CDR3: TGTGCCAGCAGCTTAGAAGGACTAGGTTCGCAGCAGTTCTTC. It codes for CASSLEGLGSQQFF.

The rearrangement joins TRBV7-2 to TRBJ2-3; 10 positions agree with TRBD2. CDR1 is SGHTA and CDR2 is FQGNSA in the germline V gene. CDR3 length: 16 residues. The trim removed 0 bases at V and 2 bases at J, leaving 2 bases unmatched. The CDR3 is CASSLASGGNTDTQYF. Here the CDR3 DNA reads TGTGCCAGCAGCTTAGCTAGCGGGGGGAACACAGATACGCAGTATTTT.

The chain is built from TRBV12-5 and TRBJ1-2, with D possibly being TRBD1 (6 bases). The germline CDR1 and CDR2 sequences are LGHNT and FRNRAP. Trimming pared 1 base from V and 7 bases from J, leaving 13 bases between. The CDR3 contains 14 residues. The CDR3 DNA follows: TGTGCTAGTGGTTTGGACGGGACACGGGGTGGCTACACCTTC. It codes for CASGLDGTRGGYTF.

The gene calls are TRBV29-1 and TRBJ1-1, with 7 nucleotides matching TRBD1. The CDR3 has 14 amino acids. After removal of 4 bases from V and 0 bases from J, the junction contained 5 bases not matched to a gene. CDR1 and CDR2 from the germline V gene are SQVTM and ANQGSEA. This chain's CDR3 is CSVARQGLNTEAFF. Written as DNA, the CDR3 is TGCAGCGTTGCCCGACAGGGACTGAACACTGAAGCTTTCTTT.

The CDR3 DNA reads as TGTGCCAGCAGCTCGCAGGGAAATCAGCCCCAGCATTTT. It encodes CASSSQGNQPQHF. The V gene is TRBV7-9, the J gene TRBJ1-5, with D perhaps TRBD1 (5 bases). V gave up 4 bases and J gave up 4 bases, with 8 bases separating them. The length of the CDR3 is 13 residues. CDR1 and CDR2 from the germline V gene are SEHNR and FQNEAQ (reference sequence).

This sequence joins TRBV6-5 and TRBJ1-2; D gene unclear. Germline assignment: CDR1 MNHEY and CDR2 SVGAGI. V was shortened by 6 bases and J by 0 bases, with 5 bases between the two germline ends. The CDR3 contains 12 residues. The CDR3 sequence is CASRATNYGYTF. Written as DNA, the CDR3 is TGTGCCAGCAGGGCCACTAACTATGGCTACACCTTC.

The CDR3 protein is CASSSRDRVTNTIYF. The DNA of the CDR3 is TGTGCCAGCAGTTCCCGGGACAGGGTGACAAACACCATATATTTT. The chain carries TRBV28 and TRBJ1-3, with 9 bases fitting TRBD1. CDR1 is MDHEN and CDR2 is SYDVKM in the germline V gene. Trimming took 4 bases from V and 6 from J; bases not matched to a gene: 7. The CDR3 is 15 amino acids.

CDR3 coding DNA: TGTGCCAGCAGTTTAACATGGGGCAGCATCTCCTACAATGAGCAGTTCTTC. This codes for CASSLTWGSISYNEQFF. This rearrangement joins TRBV27 to TRBJ2-1, with D possibly being TRBD1 (5 bases). The germline V gene has CDR1 MNHEY and CDR2 SMNVEV (reference sequence). V was shortened by 2 bases and J by 0 bases, with 14 bases between the two germline ends. The CDR3 is 17 amino acids.

This clone came up once. The chain carries TRBV9 and TRBJ2-1, with TRBD1 matching 10 bases. V lost 3 bases, J lost 4 bases, and 4 bases stayed unmatched. Germline CDR1 SGDLS, CDR2 YYNGEE. The CDR3 runs to 15 residues. The CDR3 DNA reads TGTGCCAGCAGCGCGTTGGGACAGGGGTACAATGAGCAGTTCTTC. It specifies CASSALGQGYNEQFF. The full variable domain, with the rest looked up from reference TRBV9 and TRBJ2-1, is DSGVTQTPKHLITATGQRVTLRCSPRSGDLSVYWYQQSLDQGLQFLIQYYNGEERAKGNILERFSAQQFPDLHSELNLSSLELGDSALYFCASSALGQGYNEQFFGPGTRLTVL.

This sequence joins TRBV9 and TRBJ2-2; 11 bases are a match to TRBD2. The CDR3 runs to 17 residues. After removal of 3 bases from V and 1 base from J, the junction contained 5 bases not matched to a gene. Germline V lookup: CDR1 SGDLS, CDR2 YYNGEE. CDR3 DNA sequence: TGTGCCAGCAGCGCCCTAGGACTAGCGGGGAACACCGGGGAGCTGTTTTTT. Translated: CASSALGLAGNTGELFF. The full variable domain, in which reference TRBV9 and TRBJ2-2 provide the parts outside the CDR3, is DSGVTQTPKHLITATGQRVTLRCSPRSGDLSVYWYQQSLDQGLQFLIQYYNGEERAKGNILERFSAQQFPDLHSELNLSSLELGDSALYFCASSALGLAGNTGELFFGEGSRLTVL.

V usage is TRBV7-2 and J usage is TRBJ2-7; D ambiguous. Trimming pared 5 bases from V and 5 bases from J, leaving 16 bases between. The CDR3 consists of 14 residues. The germline CDR1 and CDR2 sequences are SGHTA and FQGNSA. The CDR3 nucleotides read TGTGCCAGCAGCCCAAGGTTACGCGGAAACGAGCAGTACTTC. Its translation is CASSPRLRGNEQYF.

The chain recombines TRBV2 with TRBJ2-7; D gene uncertain. CDR1 is SNHLY, CDR2 FYNNEI, per germline. V lost 3 bases and J lost 0, with 12 bases in between. The CDR3 is 15 residues long. This CDR3 reads CASSDGSGTSYEQYF. The CDR3 coding sequence is TGTGCCAGCAGTGATGGGTCGGGTACCTCCTACGAGCAGTACTTC.

The chain links TRBV28 to TRBJ2-7; D not resolved. Trimming removed 3 bases at V and 3 bases at J, with 6 bases between. Germline-derived CDR1 and CDR2 are MDHEN and SYDVKM. The CDR3 covers 12 residues. DNA for the CDR3: TGTGCCAGCAGTTTTACCGGCTACGAGCAGTACTTC. It encodes CASSFTGYEQYF.

This sequence joins TRBV6-5 and TRBJ2-1, with a possible D match to TRBD1 (5 bases). This CDR3 region has 14 residues. The V end was cut by 6 bases, the J end by 7 bases, with 16 bases between. Germline V gene lookup returns CDR1 MNHEY and CDR2 SVGAGI. In DNA, the CDR3 is TGTGCCAGCAGCCCTACCTTGACAGTTAATGAGCAGTTCTTC. Its protein product is CASSPTLTVNEQFF.

The chain couples TRBV29-1 to TRBJ2-3; 11 bases are shared with TRBD2. V lost 5 bases and J lost 4; bases outside the gene matches: 5. Germline V gene lookup returns CDR1 SQVTM and CDR2 ANQGSEA. This CDR3 comprises 14 residues. Here the CDR3 DNA reads TGCAGCGTTATACTAGCGGGAGTCGCAGATACGCAGTATTTT. Translating it yields CSVILAGVADTQYF.

J is TRBJ2-7 and V is TRBV18, with no clear D. Trimming left V 1 base short and J 7 bases short, with 20 bases between. This CDR3 comprises 16 residues. Germline loops: CDR1 KGHSH, CDR2 LQKENI. CDR3 residues: CASSPRLGDEAREQYF. DNA for the CDR3: TGTGCCAGCTCACCACGGTTAGGTGACGAGGCGAGAGAGCAGTACTTC.